The 11 T cell receptor beta chains given below trace back to one sample, sequenced in a study of cytomegalovirus exposure and HLA in healthy donors. The PCR had 60 Vbeta and 13 Jbeta primers. Profiling relied on immunoSEQ multiplex PCR, and the TCRdb table lists in-frame clones only, not all of them. Of approximately 140,000 clones in the sample, 60% to 70% were seen once. Sequencing was performed on PBMCs. The receptors were gathered from a woman in her sixties or seventies in good health and CMV-seropositive.

The rearrangement uses TRBV7-6 and TRBJ2-2; D is unresolved. This CDR3 has 11 amino acids. Trimming removed 5 bases at V and 8 bases at J, with 6 bases between. The germline CDR1 and CDR2 sequences are SGHVS and FNYEAQ. The CDR3 region is CASSTRGELFF. In DNA form, the CDR3 reads TGTGCCAGCAGCACTCGGGGGGAGCTGTTTTTT. The full variable domain, rest sourced from reference TRBV7-6 and TRBJ2-2, is GAGVSQSPRYKVTKRGQDVALRCDPISGHVSLYWYRQALGQGPEFLTYFNYEAQQDKSGLPNDRFSAERPEGSISTLTIQRTEQRDSAMYRCASSTRGELFFGEGSRLTVL.

The rearrangement links TRBV15 to TRBJ1-1; D is unresolved. V gave up 6 bases and J gave up 1 base, with 15 bases separating them. Germline CDR1 LNHNV, CDR2 YYDKDF (reference sequence). The CDR3 has 15 amino acids. In DNA form, the CDR3 reads TGTGCCACCAGGGAGTATTCCGAGGGGAACACTGAAGCTTTCTTT. Its translation is CATREYSEGNTEAFF.

As for this clone: Other nucleotide sequences in the sample specify the same CDR3. The V call is TRBV10-2, the J call TRBJ1-5; D may be TRBD1 (6 bases). Trimming took 0 bases from V and 5 from J, leaving 17 bases between them. The germline V gene encodes CDR1 WSHSY and CDR2 SAAADI. The CDR3 has 17 residues. CDR3 amino acids: CASSESGQGIDYQPQHF. As DNA, the CDR3 is TGCGCCAGCAGTGAGTCAGGGCAGGGGATTGATTATCAGCCCCAGCATTTT.

This clone has a single count. The chain uses TRBV7-6 and TRBJ2-7, with TRBD2 matching 9 bases. This CDR3 region has 15 residues. Losses at the gene ends were 4 bases for V and 3 bases for J; bases not matched to a gene: 7. CDR1 and CDR2 (germline): SGHVS, FNYEAQ. CDR3 nucleotides: TGTGCCAGCAGCTCGAATAGCGGGGGTAGCTACGAGCAGTACTTC. This gives the protein CASSSNSGGSYEQYF.

The chain combines TRBV21-1 with TRBJ2-3; the DNA was not used to check the table's D call, TRBD2. TRBV21-1 is a listed pseudogene. The CDR3 has 15 residues. The CDR3 DNA reads TGTGCCTGCTCACCGTCCCGGGAGGGGACAGATACGCAGTATTTT. It yields the protein CACSPSREGTDTQYF.

Points on this clone: The same CDR3 arises from other DNA sequences in this sample as well. V is TRBV5-1 and J is TRBJ2-5, with 9 bases aligning to TRBD2. This CDR3 is built from 15 residues. Germline loops: CDR1 SGHRS, CDR2 YFSETQ. The V gene end was trimmed by 0 bases and the J gene end by 0 bases; junction bases not matched to a gene: 0. In DNA, the CDR3 is TGCGCCAGCAGCTTGGGACTAGCGGACCAAGAGACCCAGTACTTC. Protein: CASSLGLADQETQYF.

This clone turned up a few times. The chain couples TRBV6-5 to TRBJ2-3, with D possibly being TRBD2 (7 bases). V dropped 3 bases and J dropped 2 bases, with 15 bases sitting between them. CDR3 length equals 16 residues. The germline gives CDR1 MNHEY, CDR2 SVGAGI. The CDR3, as DNA: TGTGCCAGCAGTTATAGGGGGGGGCGAAACACAGATACGCAGTATTTT. This encodes CASSYRGGRNTDTQYF.

V usage is TRBV6-5 and J usage is TRBJ1-4; TRBD1 might be the D (5 bases). With 5 bases removed from V and 4 bases from J, the gap between germline ends came to 11 bases. CDR1 and CDR2 (germline): MNHEY, SVGAGI. The CDR3 contains 14 residues. Here the CDR3 DNA reads TGTGCCAGCAGTCCCGACAGCTATAATGAAAAACTGTTTTTT. Amino acid sequence: CASSPDSYNEKLFF.

This chain uses TRBV18 with TRBJ2-7, with 9 nucleotides matching TRBD1. Trimming cost V 0 bases and J 5 bases; bases outside gene matches: 5. This CDR3 has 15 amino acids. The germline V gene encodes CDR1 KGHSH and CDR2 LQKENI. CDR3 sequence: CASSPPSGQGDEQYF. The CDR3 nucleotides are TGTGCCAGCTCACCACCGTCGGGACAGGGAGACGAGCAGTACTTC.

V is TRBV30 and J is TRBJ1-5, with 10 bases fitting TRBD1. Germline trimming cut 5 bases from V and 6 bases from J; bases unmatched to any gene: 7. There are 14 residues in the CDR3. Looked up from germline, CDR1 is GTSNPN and CDR2 is SVGIG (reference sequence). As DNA, the CDR3 is TGTGCCTGGGAACGGACAGGGGGTGGTCAGCCCCAGCATTTT. This sequence encodes CAWERTGGGQPQHF.

V usage is TRBV18 and J usage is TRBJ2-7, with a tentative D call TRBD2 (5 bases). The V gene lost 2 bases and the J gene lost 0 bases, with 5 bases spanning the gap. The CDR3 length is 13 residues. CDR1 is KGHSH and CDR2 is LQKENI in the germline V gene. In nucleotides, the CDR3 is TGTGCCAGCTCACCAGGACTCTCCTACGAGCAGTACTTC. It is translated as CASSPGLSYEQYF.